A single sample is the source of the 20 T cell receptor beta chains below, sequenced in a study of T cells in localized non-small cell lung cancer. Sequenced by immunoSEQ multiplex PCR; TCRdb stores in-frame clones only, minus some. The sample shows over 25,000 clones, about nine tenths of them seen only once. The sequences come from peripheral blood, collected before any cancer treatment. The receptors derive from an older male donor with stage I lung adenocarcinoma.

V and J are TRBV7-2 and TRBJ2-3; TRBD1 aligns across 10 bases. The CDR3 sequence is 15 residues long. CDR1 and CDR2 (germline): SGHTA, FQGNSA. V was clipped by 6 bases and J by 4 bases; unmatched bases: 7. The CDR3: CASSTRTGGADTQYF. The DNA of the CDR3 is TGTGCCAGCAGTACTCGGACAGGGGGGGCAGATACGCAGTATTTT.

In nucleotides, the CDR3 is TGTGCCAGCAGCGTAGCTCCATGGAGTCAGCCCCAGCATTTT. It yields the protein CASSVAPWSQPQHF. This chain uses TRBV9 with TRBJ1-5; D unresolved. The CDR3 extends over 14 amino acids. V shed 0 bases and J shed 6 bases, with 10 bases lying between them. The germline V gene has CDR1 SGDLS and CDR2 YYNGEE.

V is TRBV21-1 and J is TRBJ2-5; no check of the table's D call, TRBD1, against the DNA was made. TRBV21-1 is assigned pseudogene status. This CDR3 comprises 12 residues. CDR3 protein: CASNRVEETQYF. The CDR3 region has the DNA TGTGCCAGCAACAGGGTAGAGGAGACCCAGTACTTC.

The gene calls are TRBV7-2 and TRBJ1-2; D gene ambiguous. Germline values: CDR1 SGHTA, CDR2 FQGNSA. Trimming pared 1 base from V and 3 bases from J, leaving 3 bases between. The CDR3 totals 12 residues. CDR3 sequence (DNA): TGTGCCAGCAGCTTAGGGTACTATGGCTACACCTTC. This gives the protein CASSLGYYGYTF.

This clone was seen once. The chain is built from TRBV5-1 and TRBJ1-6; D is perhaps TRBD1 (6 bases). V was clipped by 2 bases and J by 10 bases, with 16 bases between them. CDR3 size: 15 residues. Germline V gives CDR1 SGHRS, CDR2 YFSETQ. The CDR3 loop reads CASSLRQVLGSPLHF. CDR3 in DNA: TGCGCCAGCAGCTTACGACAGGTATTAGGATCACCCCTCCACTTT.

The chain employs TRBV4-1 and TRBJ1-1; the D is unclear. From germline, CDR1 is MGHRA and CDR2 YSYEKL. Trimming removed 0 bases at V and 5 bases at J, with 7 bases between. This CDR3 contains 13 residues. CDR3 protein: CASSQERETEAFF. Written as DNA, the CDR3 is TGCGCCAGCAGCCAAGAGAGGGAAACTGAAGCTTTCTTT.

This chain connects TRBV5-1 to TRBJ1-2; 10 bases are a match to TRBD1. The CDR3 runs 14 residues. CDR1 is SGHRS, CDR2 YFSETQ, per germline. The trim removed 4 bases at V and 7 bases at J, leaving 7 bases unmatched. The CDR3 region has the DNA TGCGCCAGCAGCCCCGGACAGGGGGAGGGTGGCTACACCTTC. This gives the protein CASSPGQGEGGYTF.

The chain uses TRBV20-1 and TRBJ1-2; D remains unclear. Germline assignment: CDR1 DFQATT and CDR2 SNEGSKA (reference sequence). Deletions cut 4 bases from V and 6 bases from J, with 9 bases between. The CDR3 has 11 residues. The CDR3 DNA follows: TGCAGTGCTATCGCCCCGGATGGCTACACCTTC. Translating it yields CSAIAPDGYTF.

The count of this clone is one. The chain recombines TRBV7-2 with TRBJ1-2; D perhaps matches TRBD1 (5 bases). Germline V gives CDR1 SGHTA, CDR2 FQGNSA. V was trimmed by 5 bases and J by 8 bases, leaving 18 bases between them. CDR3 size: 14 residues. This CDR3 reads CASSPIIQWGGYTF. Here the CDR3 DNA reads TGTGCCAGCAGCCCGATCATACAGTGGGGCGGCTACACCTTC. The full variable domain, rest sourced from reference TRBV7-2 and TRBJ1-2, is GAGVSQSPSNKVTEKGKDVELRCDPISGHTALYWYRQSLGQGLEFLIYFQGNSAPDKSGLPSDRFSAERTGGSVSTLTIQRTQQEDSAVYLCASSPIIQWGGYTFGSGTRLTVV.

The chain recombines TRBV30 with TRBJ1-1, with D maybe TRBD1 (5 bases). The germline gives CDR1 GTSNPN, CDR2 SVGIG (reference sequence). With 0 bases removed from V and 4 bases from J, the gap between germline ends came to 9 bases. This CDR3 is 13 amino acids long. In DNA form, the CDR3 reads TGTGCCTGGAGTGTTACAGGCAGCACTGAAGCTTTCTTT. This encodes CAWSVTGSTEAFF.

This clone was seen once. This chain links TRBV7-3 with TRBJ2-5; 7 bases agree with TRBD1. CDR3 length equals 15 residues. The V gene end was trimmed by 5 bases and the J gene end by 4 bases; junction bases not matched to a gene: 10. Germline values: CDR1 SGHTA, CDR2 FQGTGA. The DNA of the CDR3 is TGTGCCAGCAGCCGAACCGGGACAGTGGGAGAGACCCAGTACTTC. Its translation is CASSRTGTVGETQYF.

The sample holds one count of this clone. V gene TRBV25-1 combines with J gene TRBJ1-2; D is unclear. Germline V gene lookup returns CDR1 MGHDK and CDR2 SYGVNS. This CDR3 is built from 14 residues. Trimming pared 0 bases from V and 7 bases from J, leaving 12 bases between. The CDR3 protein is CASSEYNTFGGYTF. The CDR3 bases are TGTGCCAGCAGTGAATATAACACTTTTGGTGGCTACACCTTC.

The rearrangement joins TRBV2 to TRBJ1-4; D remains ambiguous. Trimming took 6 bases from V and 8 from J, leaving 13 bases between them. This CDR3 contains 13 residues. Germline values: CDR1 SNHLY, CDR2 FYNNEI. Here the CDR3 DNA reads TGTGCCAGCAGGATCGACATTCGAGAAAAACTGTTTTTT. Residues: CASRIDIREKLFF.

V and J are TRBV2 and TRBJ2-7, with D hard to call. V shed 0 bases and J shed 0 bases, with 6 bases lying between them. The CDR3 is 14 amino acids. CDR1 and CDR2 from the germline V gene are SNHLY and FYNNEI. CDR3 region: CASSEAPVSYEQYF. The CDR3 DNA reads TGTGCCAGCAGTGAAGCCCCAGTCTCCTACGAGCAGTACTTC.

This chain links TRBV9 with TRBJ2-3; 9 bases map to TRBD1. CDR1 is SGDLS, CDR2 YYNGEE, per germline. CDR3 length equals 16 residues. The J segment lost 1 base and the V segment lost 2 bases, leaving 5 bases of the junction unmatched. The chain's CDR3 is CASSVTGQGGTDTQYF. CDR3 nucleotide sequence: TGTGCCAGCAGCGTTACGGGACAGGGAGGCACAGATACGCAGTATTTT.

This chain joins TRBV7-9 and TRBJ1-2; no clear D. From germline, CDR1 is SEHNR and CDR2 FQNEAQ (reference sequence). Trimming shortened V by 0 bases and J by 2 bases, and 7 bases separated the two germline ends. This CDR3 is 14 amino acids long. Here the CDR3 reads CASSLATTNYGYTF. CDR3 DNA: TGTGCCAGCAGCTTAGCCACGACAAACTATGGCTACACCTTC.

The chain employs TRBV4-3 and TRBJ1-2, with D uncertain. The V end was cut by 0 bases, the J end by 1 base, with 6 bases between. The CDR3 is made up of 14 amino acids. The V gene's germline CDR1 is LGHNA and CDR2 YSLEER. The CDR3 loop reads CASSQDGYNYGYTF. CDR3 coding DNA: TGCGCCAGCAGCCAAGATGGGTATAACTATGGCTACACCTTC.

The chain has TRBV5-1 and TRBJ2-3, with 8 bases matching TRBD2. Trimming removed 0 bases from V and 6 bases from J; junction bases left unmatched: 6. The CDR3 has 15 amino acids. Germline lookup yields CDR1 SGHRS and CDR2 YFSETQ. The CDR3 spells CASSLGTSPPDTQYF. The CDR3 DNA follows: TGCGCCAGCAGCTTGGGGACTAGCCCCCCGGATACGCAGTATTTT.

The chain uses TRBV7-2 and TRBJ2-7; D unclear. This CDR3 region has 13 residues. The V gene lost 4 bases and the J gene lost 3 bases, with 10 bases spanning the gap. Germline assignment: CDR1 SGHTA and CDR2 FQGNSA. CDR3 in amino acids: CASSSQVLYEQYF. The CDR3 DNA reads TGTGCCAGCAGCTCCCAGGTTCTCTACGAGCAGTACTTC.

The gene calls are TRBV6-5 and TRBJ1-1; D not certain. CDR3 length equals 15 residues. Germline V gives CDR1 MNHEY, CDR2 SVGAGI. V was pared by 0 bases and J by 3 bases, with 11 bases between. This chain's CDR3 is CASSYSLTGDTEAFF. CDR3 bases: TGTGCCAGCAGTTACTCTCTTACCGGGGACACTGAAGCTTTCTTT.